A single sample is the source of the 2 T cell receptor beta chains below, sequenced in a study of T cells in Graves' hyperthyroidism and ophthalmopathy. Using RNA transcripts as the source, TCR beta CDR3 regions were amplified. The TCR CDR3 was amplified in a first-round RT-PCR using the HTBI primer set. TCRdb reprocessed the multiplex PCR reads via MiXCR and lists one record per CDR3 protein. The data hold some 700,000 distinct CDR3 sequences, with approximately 15% observed a single time. Input material: blood. All receptors come from a man between 45 and 60 years old with Graves' hyperthyroidism.

There are many counts of this clonotype. This chain links TRBV11-2 with TRBJ2-7; D call uncertain. The CDR3 consists of 13 residues. CDR1 and CDR2 from the germline V gene are SGHAT and FQNNGV. V lost 3 bases, J lost 5 bases, and 11 bases lay in between. CDR3 protein: CASSFFGIHEQYF. As DNA, the CDR3 is TGTGCCAGCAGCTTCTTTGGAATTCACGAGCAGTACTTC.

This clonotype has at least ten counts. V is TRBV7-9 and J is TRBJ2-7; 9 nucleotides align to TRBD2. This CDR3 is 14 amino acids long. From germline, CDR1 is SEHNR and CDR2 FQNEAQ (reference sequence). V dropped 0 bases and J dropped 5; count of bases not matched to a gene: 2. Here the CDR3 DNA reads TGTGCCAGCAGCTTAGCTAGCGGGAGTAACGAGCAGTACTTC. Translation gives CASSLASGSNEQYF.